This T cell receptor beta chain originates from a study of T cells in Graves' hyperthyroidism and ophthalmopathy (dated by TCRdb to between 2019 and 2020). Describing the broader study: A discovery cohort of fewer than 110 patients, 43 with Graves' ophthalmopathy and 57 with stable Graves' hyperthyroidism, was used to find distinguishing TCR V-J signatures. The roughly 100 discovery patients were randomly split 7:3 into training and test sets. Thyroid tissue and blood T-cell repertoires from six Graves' hyperthyroidism patients were also compared in the study. TCR Vbeta CDR3 sequencing of roughly 140 peripheral blood samples (43 ophthalmopathy, about 74 hyperthyroidism and approximately 17 progressor patients) is reported in the paper. After blood sampling, hyperthyroidism patients were treated with methimazole at a starting dose of 30 mg daily, and ophthalmopathy patients were treated with high-dose intravenous methylprednisolone. Whether ophthalmopathy could be predicted prospectively was tested in an independent validation cohort made up of under 20 hyperthyroidism patients plus 17 patients who later progressed to ophthalmopathy.

Of note for this clonotype: No cognate antigen has been identified for it. Per-base qualities were not stored, and no clone one base away is much larger.

Overall results and qualifications from the work: A 13 V-J signature model separated ophthalmopathy from stable hyperthyroidism, with just over 85% sensitivity and about 81% specificity in cross-validation and 80%/75% in testing. No statistical method was used to fix the sample size in advance, and group allocation was not hidden from the investigators. Most expanded thyroid clonotypes (frequency above 0.001) were also detected in blood, suggesting blood repertoires may reflect thyroid immune responses. During validation, the model predicted progression to ophthalmopathy a median of around 7 months ahead of onset, with around 71% sensitivity and almost 75% specificity.

The TCR beta CDR3 regions were amplified from RNA transcripts. The TCR CDR3 was subjected to a first round of RT-PCR using the HTBI primer set and the Qiagen OneStep RT-PCR kit. A second multiplex PCR round built the libraries, followed by size selection and purification. Libraries were sequenced paired-end with 100 bp reads on an Illumina HiSeq2000. In the authors' own workflow: Raw data were processed with SOAPnuke, discarding reads with adapters, uncalled bases, mean Phred below 15, or no exact constant-primer or identifier match. High-quality paired reads were merged with COPE v1.2.5, and unique nucleotide sequences were defined as clonotypes. MiTCR v1.1 was used to align clonotypes to the IMGT TRBV, TRBD and TRBJ reference segments. Only V-J combinations with frequency above 0.0001, covering approximately 99% of repertoires, were analysed. The TCS score was defined as F50 (clonal expansion) divided by E x V (chaos), with BLOSUM62-based TCRdist calculated between CDR3 peptides within each V-J. Welch's t-statistics and random forest reduced 450 to 600 V-J features to around 14, which were used in a naive Bayes classifier (R e1071). Thyroid-blood repertoire similarity was quantified with the Morisita-Horn index. In-frame beta chains were kept once TCRdb had trimmed the public reads at Q25 with fastp and called clones with MiXCR. Rows are unified per CDR3 protein, each entry keeping the most common DNA and genes. The V and J calls reflect TCRdb's pipeline rather than the authors' work. The sample contains approximately 500,000 distinct CDR3 sequences, approximately 44% of them found a single time. The top ten clonotypes cover 7.5% to 8.5% of the sample.

Stable Graves' hyperthyroidism was defined as the absence of progression to ophthalmopathy over 18 months of follow-up. Hyperthyroidism patients were aged 18 to 65 years and newly diagnosed, with disease duration of less than 2 months. Exclusion was applied to patients with uncontrolled infections, other autoimmune diseases, pregnancy or lactation. Diagnoses were based on clinical symptoms, serum thyroxine and TRAb, thyroid ultrasound and orbital computed tomography. Trizol reagent was used to extract total RNA, and RNA quality was then checked on an Agilent 2100 Bioanalyzer. The sequencing sample was made of peripheral blood or thyroid tissue (not recorded which). The TCR originated in a woman aged 18-29 years with Graves' hyperthyroidism.

In nucleotides, the sequence is TGTGCCAGCAGCCCCCTAGTGGTAGCGGGAGCTTACAATGAGCAGTTCTTC. This sequence encodes CASSPLVVAGAYNEQFF. The chain couples TRBV7-9 to TRBJ2-1; a stretch of 9 junction bases matches TRBD2. The germline V and J ends show losses of 5 bases and 4 bases respectively, and no gene match explains 12 bases of the junction. Based on the germline V gene (reference sequence), the CDR1 and CDR2 sequences are SEHNR and FQNEAQ. From the cysteine up to the phenylalanine, the CDR3 has a length of 17 residues. Only the CDR3 portion is preserved as DNA: 51 bases, with reading frame beginning at the first base.